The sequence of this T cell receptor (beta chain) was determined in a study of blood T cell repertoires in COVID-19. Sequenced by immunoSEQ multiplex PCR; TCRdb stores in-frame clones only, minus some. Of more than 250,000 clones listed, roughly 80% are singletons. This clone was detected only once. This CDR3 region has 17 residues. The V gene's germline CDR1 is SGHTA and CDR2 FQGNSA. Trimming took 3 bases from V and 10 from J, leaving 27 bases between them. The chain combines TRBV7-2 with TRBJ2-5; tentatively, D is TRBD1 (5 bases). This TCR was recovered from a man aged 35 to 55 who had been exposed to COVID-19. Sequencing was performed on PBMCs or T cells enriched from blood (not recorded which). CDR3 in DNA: TGTGCCAGCAGCTTCGGACAATACGGAACAAGTTCCGGTGGCCAGTACTTC. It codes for CASSFGQYGTSSGGQYF.